The rows below give T cell receptor beta chains drawn from one sample of a study of blood T cell repertoires in COVID-19. Libraries were prepared by immunoSEQ multiplex PCR; TCRdb keeps only in-frame clonotypes and omits some of them. This table has approximately 500,000 clones, about 88% appearing once. The source material was peripheral blood. These TCRs come from a man aged 18-30 years with COVID-19, enrolled during active disease. CDR3s include the opening cysteine and the closing phenylalanine or tryptophan. The order of the fields is J gene, D gene, clone size, V gene, CDR3 protein, CDR3 DNA. A D gene is named only where the DNA matches it firmly. Part of the rows lack a size; the others show once, few, many or a class for expanded clones.

J: TRBJ2-1; D: .; size: .; V: TRBV3-1/TRBV3-2; CDR3: CASSQFVGGAGYNEQFF; DNA: TGTGCCAGCAGCCAATTTGTAGGGGGGGCGGGTTACAATGAGCAGTTCTTC
J: TRBJ2-5; D: .; size: .; V: TRBV7-9; CDR3: CASSFGGPETQYF; DNA: TGTGCCAGCAGCTTTGGAGGCCCTGAGACCCAGTACTTC
J: TRBJ2-5; D: TRBD2; size: .; V: TRBV20-1; CDR3: CSASSGSRETQYF; DNA: TGCAGTGCAAGTAGCGGGAGCCGAGAGACCCAGTACTTC
J: TRBJ1-1; D: .; size: few; V: TRBV6-6; CDR3: CASSYSTRRGSGAFF; DNA: TGTGCCAGCAGTTACTCGACGCGGAGAGGTTCGGGAGCTTTCTTT
J: TRBJ1-2; D: .; size: .; V: TRBV12-3/TRBV12-4; CDR3: CASSLVTAGYTF; DNA: TGTGCCAGCAGTTTAGTTACTGCTGGCTACACCTTC
J: TRBJ2-7; D: TRBD1; size: .; V: TRBV5-6; CDR3: CASSSDRGSSYEQYF; DNA: TGTGCCAGCAGCTCGGACAGGGGAAGCTCCTACGAGCAGTACTTC
J: TRBJ2-5; D: TRBD2; size: .; V: TRBV27; CDR3: CASSSTPLAGLETQYF; DNA: TGTGCCAGCAGTTCCACTCCACTAGCGGGGCTAGAGACCCAGTACTTC
J: TRBJ1-3; D: TRBD1; size: .; V: TRBV30; CDR3: CAWGTGYQTTRNTIYF; DNA: TGTGCCTGGGGGACAGGGTACCAAACAACTCGGAACACCATATATTTT
J: TRBJ2-1; D: TRBD2; size: .; V: TRBV19; CDR3: CASSIISSGRAGNEQFF; DNA: TGTGCCAGTAGTATAATATCTAGCGGGAGGGCCGGAAATGAGCAGTTCTTC
J: TRBJ2-7; D: TRBD1; size: .; V: TRBV6-1; CDR3: CASRGDRGGYEQYF; DNA: TGTGCCAGCAGGGGGGACAGGGGCGGGTACGAGCAGTACTTC
J: TRBJ2-1; D: .; size: .; V: TRBV27; CDR3: CASSLSGSSYNEQFF; DNA: TGTGCCAGCAGTTTATCCGGGAGCTCCTACAATGAGCAGTTCTTC
J: TRBJ2-2; D: TRBD2; size: once; V: TRBV18; CDR3: CASSGAGERLAGELFF; DNA: TGTGCCAGCTCAGGAGCGGGGGAGCGACTGGCCGGGGAGCTGTTTTTT
J: TRBJ1-1; D: .; size: .; V: TRBV12-5; CDR3: CASGLSRNTEAFF; DNA: TGTGCTAGTGGTTTGTCTAGAAACACTGAAGCTTTCTTT
J: TRBJ1-1; D: .; size: .; V: TRBV9; CDR3: CASSVLTGEAFF; DNA: TGTGCCAGCAGCGTCCTGACAGGTGAAGCTTTCTTT
J: TRBJ2-5; D: TRBD1; size: .; V: TRBV5-1; CDR3: CASSLMDRRETQYF; DNA: TGCGCCAGCAGCTTGATGGACAGGAGGGAGACCCAGTACTTC
J: TRBJ2-2; D: TRBD1; size: once; V: TRBV4-2; CDR3: CASSQDRTTGELFF; DNA: TGTGCCAGCAGCCAGGACAGGACCACCGGGGAGCTGTTTTTT
J: TRBJ1-3; D: TRBD1; size: .; V: TRBV11-3; CDR3: CASSERTGVGNTIYF; DNA: TGTGCCAGCAGCGAGAGAACAGGGGTTGGAAACACCATATATTTT
J: TRBJ1-1; D: .; size: .; V: TRBV6-5; CDR3: CASSYVGRAFF; DNA: TGTGCCAGCAGTTACGTGGGCAGGGCTTTCTTT
J: TRBJ2-1; D: .; size: .; V: TRBV3-1/TRBV3-2; CDR3: CASSQVGLVVAREQFF; DNA: TGTGCCAGCAGCCAAGTCGGTCTGGTGGTAGCCCGTGAGCAGTTCTTC
J: TRBJ2-5; D: TRBD2; size: .; V: TRBV19; CDR3: CASSIPGREGRETQYF; DNA: TGTGCCAGTAGTATACCAGGGCGGGAGGGCCGCGAGACCCAGTACTTC
J: TRBJ2-4; D: .; size: .; V: TRBV25-1; CDR3: CASSESGEVAKNIQYF; DNA: TGTGCCAGCAGTGAATCGGGTGAAGTGGCCAAAAACATTCAGTACTTC
J: TRBJ1-4; D: .; size: .; V: TRBV6-1; CDR3: CASSEAPGAFEKLFF; DNA: TGTGCCAGCAGTGAAGCCCCAGGCGCGTTTGAAAAACTGTTTTTT